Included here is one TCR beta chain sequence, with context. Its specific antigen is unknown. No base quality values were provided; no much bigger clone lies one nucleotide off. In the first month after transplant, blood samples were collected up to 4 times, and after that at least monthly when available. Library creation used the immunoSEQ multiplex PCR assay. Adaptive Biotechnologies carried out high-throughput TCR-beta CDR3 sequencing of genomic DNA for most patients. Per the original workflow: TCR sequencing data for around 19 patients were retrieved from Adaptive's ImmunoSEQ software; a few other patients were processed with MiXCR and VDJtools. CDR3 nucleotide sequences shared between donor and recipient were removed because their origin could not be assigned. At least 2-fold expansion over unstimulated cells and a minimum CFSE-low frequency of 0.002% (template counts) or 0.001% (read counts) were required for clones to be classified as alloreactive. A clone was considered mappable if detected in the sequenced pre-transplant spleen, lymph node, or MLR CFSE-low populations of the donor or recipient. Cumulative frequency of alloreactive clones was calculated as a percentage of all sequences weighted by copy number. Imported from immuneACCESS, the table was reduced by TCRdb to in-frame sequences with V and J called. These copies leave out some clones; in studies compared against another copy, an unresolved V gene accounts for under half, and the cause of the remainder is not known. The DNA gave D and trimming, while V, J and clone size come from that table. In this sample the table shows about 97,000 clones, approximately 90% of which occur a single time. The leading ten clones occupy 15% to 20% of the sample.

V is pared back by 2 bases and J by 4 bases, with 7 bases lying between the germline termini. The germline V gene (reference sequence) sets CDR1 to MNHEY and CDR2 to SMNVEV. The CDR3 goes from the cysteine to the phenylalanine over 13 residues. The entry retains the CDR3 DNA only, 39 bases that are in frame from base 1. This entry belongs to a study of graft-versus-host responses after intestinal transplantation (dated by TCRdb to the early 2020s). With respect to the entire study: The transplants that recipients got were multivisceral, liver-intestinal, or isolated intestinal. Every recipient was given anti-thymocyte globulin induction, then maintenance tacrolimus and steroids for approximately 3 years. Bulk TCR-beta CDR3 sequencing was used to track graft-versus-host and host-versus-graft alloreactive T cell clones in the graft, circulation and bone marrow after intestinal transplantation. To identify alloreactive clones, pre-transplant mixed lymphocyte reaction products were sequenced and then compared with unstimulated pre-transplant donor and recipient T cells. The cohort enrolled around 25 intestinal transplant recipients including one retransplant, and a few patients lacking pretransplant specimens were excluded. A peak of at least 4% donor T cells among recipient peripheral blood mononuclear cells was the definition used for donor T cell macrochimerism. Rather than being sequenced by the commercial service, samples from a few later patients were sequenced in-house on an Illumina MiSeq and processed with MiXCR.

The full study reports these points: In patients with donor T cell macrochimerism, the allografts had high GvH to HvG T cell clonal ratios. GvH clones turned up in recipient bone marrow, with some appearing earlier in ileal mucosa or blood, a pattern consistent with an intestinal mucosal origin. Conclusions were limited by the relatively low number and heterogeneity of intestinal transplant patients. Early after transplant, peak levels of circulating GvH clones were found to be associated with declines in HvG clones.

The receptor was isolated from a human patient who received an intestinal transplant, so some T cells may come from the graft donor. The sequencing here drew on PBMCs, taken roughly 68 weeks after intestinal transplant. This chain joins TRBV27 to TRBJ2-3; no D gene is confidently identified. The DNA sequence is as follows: TGTGCCAGCAGTTTAATGGGTGCAGATACGCAGTATTTT. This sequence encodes CASSLMGADTQYF.